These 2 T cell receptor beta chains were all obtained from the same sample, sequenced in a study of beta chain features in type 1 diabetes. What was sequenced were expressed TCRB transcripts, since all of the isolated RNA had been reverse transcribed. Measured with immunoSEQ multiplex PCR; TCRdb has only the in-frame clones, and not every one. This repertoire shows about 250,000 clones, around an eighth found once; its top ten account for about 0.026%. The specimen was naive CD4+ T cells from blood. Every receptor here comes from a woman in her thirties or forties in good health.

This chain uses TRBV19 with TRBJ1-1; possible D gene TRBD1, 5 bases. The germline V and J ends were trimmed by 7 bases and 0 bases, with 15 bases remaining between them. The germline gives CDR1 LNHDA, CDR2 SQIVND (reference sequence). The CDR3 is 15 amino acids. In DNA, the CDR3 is TGTGCCAGTAACGCCCGGGGGATTTTGAACACTGAAGCTTTCTTT. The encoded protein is CASNARGILNTEAFF.

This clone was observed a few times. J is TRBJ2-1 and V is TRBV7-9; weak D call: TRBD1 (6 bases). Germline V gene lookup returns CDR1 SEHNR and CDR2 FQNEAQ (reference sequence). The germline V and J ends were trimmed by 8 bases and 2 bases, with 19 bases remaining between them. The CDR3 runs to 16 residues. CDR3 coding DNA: TGTGCCAGCTCCTCGACCGGGACAAGCCCCTACAATGAGCAGTTCTTC. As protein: CASSSTGTSPYNEQFF.